This passage covers 24 T cell receptor beta chains from one sample sequenced in a study of shared clonotypes between healthy human individuals. Produced via immunoSEQ multiplex PCR; TCRdb's table is partial and in-frame only. Of about a million clones in the sample, approximately 80% were seen once. Sequenced input: memory CD4+ T cells from PBMCs. The sample's subset: CD45RA-negative fraction. The receptors come from a man younger than 30 in good health. Some clones in this sample may be carry-over from other donors' samples.

The chain recombines TRBV18 with TRBJ1-3, with D perhaps matching TRBD1 (6 bases). The CDR3 consists of 13 residues. The V gene's germline CDR1 is KGHSH and CDR2 LQKENI. With 3 bases removed from V and 4 bases from J, the gap between germline ends came to 7 bases. CDR3: CASSPDRGNTIYF. Written as DNA, the CDR3 is TGTGCCAGCTCACCGGACAGAGGAAACACCATATATTTT.

On this clone: Distinct nucleotide sequences in the sample also encode this CDR3. J is TRBJ2-7 and V is TRBV2; 9 nucleotides match TRBD2. The CDR3 loop spans 14 amino acids. The trim removed 4 bases at V and 0 bases at J, leaving 1 base unmatched. Germline V gives CDR1 SNHLY, CDR2 FYNNEI. CDR3 loop: CASSGSGSSYEQYF. The CDR3 nucleotides read TGTGCCAGCAGTGGTAGCGGGAGCTCCTACGAGCAGTACTTC.

The chain combines TRBV28 with TRBJ2-3; TRBD2 matches at 8 bases. The V gene end was trimmed by 4 bases and the J gene end by 6 bases; junction bases not matched to a gene: 9. This CDR3 has 15 amino acids. Germline assignment: CDR1 MDHEN and CDR2 SYDVKM. The CDR3 protein is CASSSSLAGSDTQYF. In nucleotides, the CDR3 is TGTGCCAGCAGTTCCTCCCTAGCGGGCTCGGATACGCAGTATTTT.

This chain connects TRBV15 to TRBJ1-3; weak D call: TRBD1 (5 bases). Germline CDR1 reads LNHNV; CDR2 reads YYDKDF (reference sequence). Trimming pared 10 bases from V and 2 bases from J, leaving 15 bases between. The CDR3 spans 14 residues. The CDR3 spells CASQGGSTGNTIYF. In DNA, the CDR3 is TGTGCCAGCCAGGGAGGGTCAACTGGAAACACCATATATTTT.

With regard to this clone: Other DNA variants within this sample encode the same CDR3. The chain carries TRBV7-3 and TRBJ1-1, with D unresolved. CDR3 length: 13 residues. V was cut by 6 bases and J by 2 bases, with 10 bases left in between. The germline V gene has CDR1 SGHTA and CDR2 FQGTGA. CDR3 nucleotide sequence: TGTGCCAGCAGTCAACAGCCCAACACTGAAGCTTTCTTT. As protein: CASSQQPNTEAFF.

The chain's CDR3 is CASSQQGPYNEQFF. The DNA of the CDR3 is TGCGCCAGCAGCCAACAGGGGCCCTACAATGAGCAGTTCTTC. This rearrangement joins TRBV5-1 to TRBJ2-1, with 7 bases lining up with TRBD1. In germline, CDR1 is SGHRS, CDR2 YFSETQ. CDR3 length: 14 amino acids. The V and J ends lost 4 bases and 2 bases, in that order; junction bases with no gene match: 3. Full variable domain (remainder filled in from reference TRBV5-1 and TRBJ2-1): KAGVTQTPRYLIKTRGQQVTLSCSPISGHRSVSWYQQTPGQGLQFLFEYFSETQRNKGNFPGRFSGRQFSNSRSEMNVSTLELGDSALYLCASSQQGPYNEQFFGPGTRLTVL.

The gene calls are TRBV5-4 and TRBJ1-4; a possible D gene is TRBD1 (6 bases). Germline loops: CDR1 SGHNT, CDR2 YYREEE (reference sequence). Trimming pared 3 bases from V and 1 base from J, leaving 13 bases between. CDR3 length: 16 residues. The CDR3 region is CASSSGGAQTNEKLFF. CDR3 DNA sequence: TGTGCCAGCAGCTCGGGGGGGGCCCAAACTAATGAAAAACTGTTTTTT.

This rearrangement joins TRBV10-3 to TRBJ2-5; D is possibly TRBD1 (6 bases). Between the trimmed V and J ends, which lost 0 bases and 3 bases, there was a span of 14 bases. Germline CDR1 reads ENHRY; CDR2 reads SYGVKD. CDR3 size: 16 residues. This CDR3 is CAISESTQGNKETQYF. As DNA, the CDR3 is TGTGCCATCAGTGAGTCGACTCAGGGGAACAAAGAGACCCAGTACTTC.

The chain uses TRBV4-1 and TRBJ1-5; TRBD1 is a possible D gene (5 bases). V lost 2 bases, J lost 6 bases, and 11 bases lay in between. CDR3 length: 14 residues. Germline V lookup: CDR1 MGHRA, CDR2 YSYEKL. The CDR3 region is CASSQTWGGQPQHF. The CDR3 bases are TGCGCCAGCAGCCAAACCTGGGGGGGTCAGCCCCAGCATTTT.

The V call is TRBV6-1, the J call TRBJ2-5; TRBD1 might be the D (6 bases). The DNA end is a closer match to TRBJ2-7, so the J assignment may be wrong. The germline CDR1 and CDR2 sequences are MNHNS and SASEGT. This CDR3 comprises 15 residues. The chain's CDR3 is CASSESVGAPYEQYF. CDR3 nucleotides: TGTGCCAGCAGTGAAAGTGTGGGGGCCCCCTACGAGCAGTACTTC.

The CDR3 DNA sequence: TGTGCCAGCAGCGTACAGGGTGGAAGTCAGCCCCAGCATTTT. Translated: CASSVQGGSQPQHF. J is TRBJ1-5 and V is TRBV6-5; D is perhaps TRBD1 (6 bases). There are 14 residues in the CDR3. Trimming left V 6 bases short and J 6 bases short, with 15 bases between. From germline, CDR1 is MNHEY and CDR2 SVGAGI.

The chain recombines TRBV5-6 with TRBJ1-1, with unresolved D. The length of the CDR3 is 14 residues. The germline CDR1 and CDR2 sequences are SGHDT and YYEEEE. Trimming shortened V by 4 bases and J by 3 bases, and 13 bases separated the two germline ends. CDR3 residues: CASSITRVDTEAFF. CDR3 DNA: TGTGCCAGCAGCATAACAAGGGTCGACACTGAAGCTTTCTTT.

V gene TRBV28 combines with J gene TRBJ2-7; 14 bases agree with TRBD2. Germline V gives CDR1 MDHEN, CDR2 SYDVKM. After removal of 10 bases from V and 4 bases from J, the junction contained 15 bases not matched to a gene. This CDR3 region has 17 residues. CDR3 nucleotide sequence: TGTGCCACCGCCGGGACTAGCGGGAGAAGGGTGGGATACGAGCAGTACTTC. As protein: CATAGTSGRRVGYEQYF.

V and J are TRBV15 and TRBJ2-6; 7 nucleotides align to TRBD2. Germline assignment: CDR1 LNHNV and CDR2 YYDKDF (reference sequence). The CDR3 is 17 amino acids. Trimming removed 5 bases from V and 0 bases from J; junction bases left unmatched: 7. CDR3 residues: CATSAGVSFSGANVLTF. As DNA, the CDR3 is TGTGCCACCAGCGCGGGAGTATCCTTCTCTGGGGCCAACGTCCTGACTTTC.

On this clone itself: The junction does not match germline at one end; this may be a read error. V and J are TRBV5-4 and TRBJ2-3, with TRBD2 matching over 8 bases. From germline, CDR1 is SGHNT and CDR2 YYREEE (reference sequence). CDR3 length: 13 amino acids. Here the CDR3 DNA reads TGTGCCAGCAGCCTTCTCGGGACTAGTGTCCTCGATTTT. Its protein is CASSLLGTSVLDF.

Here the CDR3 DNA reads TGCGCCAGCAGCCAAGACCCCGGACAGGGGTATGGCTACACCTTC. Amino acid sequence: CASSQDPGQGYGYTF. The J gene is TRBJ1-2, the V gene TRBV4-1, with 9 bases aligning to TRBD1. CDR3 length: 15 amino acids. With V trimmed by 0 bases and J by 5 bases, 4 bases remained unmatched. The germline CDR1 and CDR2 sequences are MGHRA and YSYEKL.

This clone occurred a few times. The V and J genes are TRBV28 and TRBJ2-1, with D maybe TRBD1 (6 bases). This CDR3 has 15 residues. Trimming stripped 0 bases from V and 2 bases from J, with 8 bases between. Germline CDR1 MDHEN, CDR2 SYDVKM. The CDR3 here is CASSLWGAPYNEQFF. DNA of the CDR3: TGTGCCAGCAGTTTATGGGGGGCCCCCTACAATGAGCAGTTCTTC.

This clone appeared a single time. This chain uses TRBV27 with TRBJ2-7, with 9 bases fitting TRBD2. Germline assignment: CDR1 MNHEY and CDR2 SMNVEV (reference sequence). The CDR3 length is 14 residues. Germline trimming cut 10 bases from V and 7 bases from J; bases unmatched to any gene: 14. The CDR3 loop is CANRLGSGSGEQYF. In DNA form, the CDR3 reads TGTGCCAACCGGCTGGGTAGCGGGAGTGGGGAGCAGTACTTC.

The J gene is TRBJ2-7, the V gene TRBV5-1, with 8 bases that match TRBD2. CDR3 length: 17 amino acids. Per the germline V gene, CDR1 is SGHRS and CDR2 is YFSETQ. V was clipped by 0 bases and J by 2 bases; unmatched bases: 10. The CDR3: CASSLGRGGGRTYEQYF. The CDR3 DNA follows: TGCGCCAGCAGCTTGGGACGGGGCGGCGGGAGGACCTACGAGCAGTACTTC.

J is TRBJ1-4 and V is TRBV4-1; the match to TRBD1 covers 10 bases. V was pared by 2 bases and J by 11 bases, with 11 bases of the junction left unmatched. This CDR3 spans 16 amino acids. Germline V gene sequence: CDR1 MGHRA, CDR2 YSYEKL. The CDR3 is CASSQLGGQGRDKLFF. The CDR3 nucleotides read TGCGCCAGCAGCCAATTGGGGGGACAGGGGAGGGATAAACTGTTTTTT.

In the case of this clone: Within the sample, other DNA sequences also encode this same CDR3. The V gene is TRBV6-6, the J gene TRBJ1-2; 8 positions match TRBD1. Germline CDR1 and CDR2: MNHNY and SVGAGI (reference sequence). This CDR3 is built from 13 residues. Trimming at V came to 2 bases and at J to 6 bases, leaving 2 bases not matched to a gene. The CDR3 loop reads CASSYGQGNGYTF. The CDR3 DNA reads TGTGCCAGCAGTTACGGACAGGGCAATGGCTACACCTTC.

The chain links TRBV10-3 to TRBJ1-1, with no clear D. CDR1 and CDR2 from the germline V gene are ENHRY and SYGVKD. Trimming shortened V by 6 bases and J by 2 bases, and 10 bases separated the two germline ends. The CDR3 length is 13 residues. The CDR3 spells CAIRIQSNTEAFF. The CDR3 nucleotides read TGTGCCATCAGAATACAGAGCAACACTGAAGCTTTCTTT.

This clone has a single count. V is TRBV28 and J is TRBJ1-2, with D perhaps matching TRBD1 (6 bases). The CDR3 has 15 residues. Germline loops: CDR1 MDHEN, CDR2 SYDVKM. The V end lost 2 bases, the J end lost 4 bases, and 14 bases lay between the germline ends. CDR3 protein: CASSLTGRGGYGYTF. The CDR3 DNA follows: TGTGCCAGCAGTTTAACGGGCAGGGGAGGCTATGGCTACACCTTC.

This clone has just one count. This rearrangement joins TRBV5-4 to TRBJ2-6, with D possibly matching TRBD2 (6 bases). Deletions cut 4 bases from V and 2 bases from J, with 10 bases between. Germline V gene sequence: CDR1 SGHNT, CDR2 YYREEE (reference sequence). The CDR3 covers 15 residues. The CDR3 bases are TGTGCCAGCAGCAGACAGCGGGCTGGGGCCAACGTCCTGACTTTC. Its translation: CASSRQRAGANVLTF.